Listed below are T cell receptor delta chains from one sample, sequenced in a study of gamma-delta T cells after stem cell transplantation. With CATT, TCRdb re-called clones from the RT-PCR reads. Of 5,500 to 6,500 delta-chain clones listed, about 2.1% are singletons. Sequencing was performed on gamma-delta T cells. The receptors come from a human donor. It is not recorded whose cells these are; they may come from a transplant donor. The CDR3 runs from the conserved cysteine through the conserved F or W. The D gene is left open where the match is weak. Some rows mark clone size as missing; the rest say once, few, many or name a class of expanded clone.

v_call: TRDV2; j_call: TRDJ1; clone_size: NA; d_call: TRDD3; cdr3_aa: CACDSLGDIFPDKLIF; cdr3_nt: TGTGCCTGTGACTCACTGGGGGATATTTTCCCCGATAAACTCATCTTT
v_call: TRDV2; j_call: TRDJ3; clone_size: NA; d_call: TRDD3; cdr3_aa: CACDAVLGDTLQWDTRQMFF; cdr3_nt: TGTGCCTGTGACGCTGTACTGGGGGATACGCTGCAGTGGGACACCCGACAGATGTTTTTC
v_call: TRDV2; j_call: TRDJ1; clone_size: many; d_call: NA; cdr3_aa: CACDPLGGGRTDKLIF; cdr3_nt: TGTGCCTGTGATCCCCTTGGTGGGGGTCGAACCGATAAACTCATCTTT
v_call: TRDV2; j_call: TRDJ1; clone_size: few; d_call: TRDD3; cdr3_aa: CACDTWGNVLATDKLIF; cdr3_nt: TGTGCCTGTGACACCTGGGGGAACGTACTGGCTACCGATAAACTCATCTTT
v_call: TRDV2; j_call: TRDJ1; clone_size: medium-sized; d_call: NA; cdr3_aa: CACDTVGDPSPADKLIF; cdr3_nt: TGTGCCTGTGACACCGTGGGCGACCCTTCTCCGGCCGATAAACTCATCTTT
v_call: TRDV2; j_call: TRDJ1; clone_size: medium-sized; d_call: TRDD3; cdr3_aa: CACDSVRGSDTRGDKLIF; cdr3_nt: TGTGCCTGTGACTCGGTTCGGGGATCGGATACGCGGGGCGATAAACTCATCTTT
v_call: TRDV2; j_call: TRDJ1; clone_size: few; d_call: TRDD3; cdr3_aa: CACDTVLGDTLYTDKLIF; cdr3_nt: TGTGCCTGTGACACCGTACTGGGGGATACACTGTACACCGATAAACTCATCTTT
v_call: TRDV1; j_call: TRDJ1; clone_size: NA; d_call: TRDD3; cdr3_aa: CALGEYWGVRTDKLIF; cdr3_nt: TGTGCTCTTGGGGAGTACTGGGGGGTACGCACCGATAAACTCATCTTT
v_call: TRDV2; j_call: TRDJ1; clone_size: few; d_call: TRDD3; cdr3_aa: CACDSVLGDTEADKLIF; cdr3_nt: TGTGCCTGTGACAGCGTACTGGGGGATACGGAGGCCGATAAACTCATCTTT
v_call: TRDV2; j_call: TRDJ1; clone_size: many; d_call: TRDD3; cdr3_aa: CACDQVLGDPPTDKLIF; cdr3_nt: TGTGCCTGTGACCAAGTACTGGGGGATCCACCGACCGATAAACTCATCTTT
v_call: TRDV2; j_call: TRDJ1; clone_size: medium-sized; d_call: NA; cdr3_aa: CACDSITGSTDKLIF; cdr3_nt: TGTGCCTGTGACTCGATCACTGGGAGCACCGATAAACTCATCTTT
v_call: TRDV2; j_call: TRDJ1; clone_size: medium-sized; d_call: TRDD3; cdr3_aa: CACDILGDTMIYTDKLIF; cdr3_nt: TGTGCCTGTGACATCCTCGGGGATACGATGATTTACACCGATAAACTCATCTTT
v_call: TRDV2; j_call: TRDJ1; clone_size: medium-sized; d_call: TRDD3; cdr3_aa: CACDTVGGGYARYTDKLIF; cdr3_nt: TGTGCCTGTGACACCGTAGGTGGGGGATACGCCCGATACACCGATAAACTCATCTTT
v_call: TRDV2; j_call: TRDJ1; clone_size: many; d_call: NA; cdr3_aa: CACDTIPTSPLTGDYTDKLIF; cdr3_nt: TGTGCCTGTGACACCATTCCTACGTCCCCCCTTACTGGGGACTACACCGATAAACTCATCTTT
v_call: TRDV2; j_call: TRDJ1; clone_size: NA; d_call: TRDD3; cdr3_aa: CACDKVTVLGDTLSTDKLIF; cdr3_nt: TGTGCCTGTGATAAAGTGACCGTACTGGGGGATACGCTTAGCACCGATAAACTCATCTTT
v_call: TRDV2; j_call: TRDJ3; clone_size: medium-sized; d_call: NA; cdr3_aa: CACDTADSSWDTRQMFF; cdr3_nt: TGTGCCTGTGACACGGCCGATAGCTCCTGGGACACCCGACAGATGTTTTTC
v_call: TRDV2; j_call: TRDJ1; clone_size: medium-sized; d_call: TRDD3; cdr3_aa: CACDKLGGDTDKLIF; cdr3_nt: TGTGCCTGTGACAAACTGGGGGGTGACACCGATAAACTCATCTTT
v_call: TRDV2; j_call: TRDJ3; clone_size: NA; d_call: TRDD3; cdr3_aa: CACDDLLLGDTHYSWDTRQMFF; cdr3_nt: TGTGCCTGTGATGACCTATTACTGGGGGATACGCACTACTCCTGGGACACCCGACAGATGTTTTTC
v_call: TRDV2; j_call: TRDJ3; clone_size: medium-sized; d_call: TRDD3; cdr3_aa: CACDTAGDTRYSWDTRQMFF; cdr3_nt: TGTGCCTGTGACACCGCTGGGGATACGCGGTATTCCTGGGACACCCGACAGATGTTTTTC
v_call: TRDV2; j_call: TRDJ1; clone_size: NA; d_call: TRDD3; cdr3_aa: CACDKLGTYTDKLIF; cdr3_nt: TGTGCCTGTGACAAACTGGGGACTTACACCGATAAACTCATCTTT
v_call: TRDV2; j_call: TRDJ1; clone_size: few; d_call: TRDD3; cdr3_aa: CACDPLGDTLSTDKLIF; cdr3_nt: TGTGCCTGTGACCCACTGGGGGATACGCTTAGCACCGATAAACTCATCTTT
v_call: TRDV2; j_call: TRDJ1; clone_size: medium-sized; d_call: NA; cdr3_aa: CACDTVEDTDKLIF; cdr3_nt: TGTGCCTGTGACACCGTGGAGGACACCGATAAACTCATCTTT
v_call: TRDV2; j_call: TRDJ1; clone_size: NA; d_call: TRDD3; cdr3_aa: CACDGLLGDGRTDKLIF; cdr3_nt: TGTGCCTGTGACGGGCTACTGGGGGATGGACGCACCGATAAACTCATCTTT
v_call: TRDV2; j_call: TRDJ1; clone_size: few; d_call: TRDD3; cdr3_aa: CACDTLLGDKDPIHTDKLIF; cdr3_nt: TGTGCCTGTGACACCTTACTGGGGGATAAGGACCCAATTCACACCGATAAACTCATCTTT
v_call: TRDV2; j_call: TRDJ1; clone_size: few; d_call: TRDD3; cdr3_aa: CACDTMSLGDTEYTDKLIF; cdr3_nt: TGTGCCTGTGACACCATGAGTCTGGGGGATACGGAGTACACCGATAAACTCATCTTT
v_call: TRDV2; j_call: TRDJ1; clone_size: NA; d_call: TRDD3; cdr3_aa: CARDALGGSGGYEYTDKLIF; cdr3_nt: TGTGCCCGTGACGCCCTTGGAGGCTCTGGGGGATACGAGTACACCGATAAACTCATCTTT
v_call: TRDV2; j_call: TRDJ1; clone_size: medium-sized; d_call: TRDD3; cdr3_aa: CACEGVSGLGDYTDKLIF; cdr3_nt: TGTGCCTGTGAAGGGGTTTCTGGACTGGGGGATTACACCGATAAACTCATCTTT
v_call: TRDV2; j_call: TRDJ1; clone_size: few; d_call: TRDD3; cdr3_aa: CSALLGDTQSDKLIF; cdr3_nt: TGCTCGGCTCTACTGGGGGATACGCAATCCGATAAACTCATCTTT
v_call: TRDV2; j_call: TRDJ1; clone_size: medium-sized; d_call: NA; cdr3_aa: CACDELRPTDKLIF; cdr3_nt: TGTGCCTGTGATGAGCTGCGTCCCACCGATAAACTCATCTTT
v_call: TRDV2; j_call: TRDJ1; clone_size: few; d_call: TRDD3; cdr3_aa: CACVPLGDPPTGKLIF; cdr3_nt: TGTGCCTGTGTACCCTTGGGGGATCCACCGACCGGTAAACTCATCTTT
v_call: TRDV1; j_call: TRDJ1; clone_size: many; d_call: NA; cdr3_aa: CALGELAWPPVLYTDKLIF; cdr3_nt: TGTGCTCTTGGGGAACTAGCTTGGCCACCCGTACTGTACACCGATAAACTCATCTTT
v_call: TRDV2; j_call: TRDJ1; clone_size: few; d_call: TRDD3; cdr3_aa: CACDTVPRLGDTGPDKLIF; cdr3_nt: TGTGCCTGTGACACCGTTCCCCGACTGGGGGATACAGGACCCGATAAACTCATCTTT
v_call: TRAV29/DV5; j_call: TRDJ1; clone_size: NA; d_call: NA; cdr3_aa: CAAAGAAPLLYTDKLIF; cdr3_nt: TGTGCAGCAGCTGGGGCCGCCCCCTTACTGTACACCGATAAACTCATCTTT
v_call: TRDV2; j_call: TRDJ1; clone_size: medium-sized; d_call: NA; cdr3_aa: CACDPVERKTTDTDKLIF; cdr3_nt: TGTGCCTGTGACCCGGTCGAGCGGAAGACGACGGACACCGATAAACTCATCTTT
v_call: TRDV1; j_call: TRDJ1; clone_size: NA; d_call: TRDD3; cdr3_aa: CALGELRGDTTRSDKLIF; cdr3_nt: TGTGCTCTTGGGGAACTTAGGGGGGATACTACAAGGTCCGATAAACTCATCTTT
v_call: TRDV2; j_call: TRDJ1; clone_size: medium-sized; d_call: TRDD3; cdr3_aa: CACTVLGAAEYTDKLIF; cdr3_nt: TGTGCCTGTACCGTACTGGGGGCCGCAGAGTACACCGATAAACTCATCTTT
v_call: TRDV2; j_call: TRDJ1; clone_size: many; d_call: NA; cdr3_aa: CACDPIPSSYTDKLIF; cdr3_nt: TGTGCCTGTGACCCAATACCGAGTTCGTACACCGATAAACTCATCTTT
v_call: TRDV2; j_call: TRDJ1; clone_size: few; d_call: TRDD3; cdr3_aa: CACDTVPVLGDTLSTDKLIF; cdr3_nt: TGTGCCTGTGACACCGTGCCCGTACTGGGGGATACGCTTAGCACCGATAAACTCATCTTT
v_call: TRDV2; j_call: TRDJ1; clone_size: few; d_call: NA; cdr3_aa: CACGIPGDTDKLIF; cdr3_nt: TGTGCCTGTGGCATACCGGGGGACACCGATAAACTCATCTTT
v_call: TRDV2; j_call: TRDJ1; clone_size: few; d_call: TRDD3; cdr3_aa: CACDSLGDTDKLIF; cdr3_nt: TGTGCCTGTGACAGCTTGGGGGATACCGATAAACTCATCTTT
v_call: TRDV2; j_call: TRDJ1; clone_size: few; d_call: TRDD3; cdr3_aa: CACDDLYWGNTDKLIF; cdr3_nt: TGTGCCTGTGACGATTTATACTGGGGGAACACCGATAAACTCATCTTT
v_call: TRDV2; j_call: TRDJ1; clone_size: medium-sized; d_call: TRDD3; cdr3_aa: CACDTVLGDSMYTDKLIF; cdr3_nt: TGTGCCTGTGACACTGTACTGGGGGATTCCATGTACACCGATAAACTCATCTTT
v_call: TRDV2; j_call: TRDJ1; clone_size: medium-sized; d_call: TRDD3; cdr3_aa: CACDTVPAGTGGYGAYTDKLIF; cdr3_nt: TGTGCCTGTGACACCGTCCCCGCAGGTACTGGGGGATACGGGGCGTACACCGATAAACTCATCTTT
v_call: TRDV2; j_call: TRDJ3; clone_size: NA; d_call: TRDD3; cdr3_aa: CACVLGDTQTSSWDTRQMFF; cdr3_nt: TGTGCCTGCGTACTGGGGGATACGCAGACCAGCTCCTGGGACACCCGACAGATGTTTTTC
v_call: TRDV2; j_call: TRDJ1; clone_size: many; d_call: NA; cdr3_aa: CACDTVSRIPSKHTDKLIF; cdr3_nt: TGTGCCTGTGACACCGTTAGTCGGATACCTTCGAAGCACACCGATAAACTCATCTTT
v_call: TRDV2; j_call: TRDJ1; clone_size: NA; d_call: TRDD3; cdr3_aa: CACDTVQGGGYYTDKLIF; cdr3_nt: TGTGCCTGTGACACCGTACAGGGCGGGGGATACTACACCGATAAACTCATCTTT
v_call: TRDV2; j_call: TRDJ1; clone_size: large; d_call: NA; cdr3_aa: CACDTVGSPGTDKLIF; cdr3_nt: TGTGCCTGTGACACCGTGGGATCCCCAGGGACCGATAAACTCATCTTT
v_call: TRDV2; j_call: TRDJ1; clone_size: medium-sized; d_call: TRDD3; cdr3_aa: CACDTIRLGDSSSDTDKLIF; cdr3_nt: TGTGCCTGTGACACAATCAGACTGGGGGATAGTAGCTCGGACACCGATAAACTCATCTTT